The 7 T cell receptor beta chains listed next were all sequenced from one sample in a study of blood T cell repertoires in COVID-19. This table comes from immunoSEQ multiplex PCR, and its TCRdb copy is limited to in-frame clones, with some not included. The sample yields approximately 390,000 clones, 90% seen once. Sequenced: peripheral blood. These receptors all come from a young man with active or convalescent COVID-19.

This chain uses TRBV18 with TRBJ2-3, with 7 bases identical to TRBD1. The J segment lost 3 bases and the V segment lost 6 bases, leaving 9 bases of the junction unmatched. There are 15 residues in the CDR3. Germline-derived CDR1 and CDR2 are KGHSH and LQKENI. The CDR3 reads CASSPSGTVTDTQYF. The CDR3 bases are TGTGCCAGCTCCCCCTCCGGGACAGTAACAGATACGCAGTATTTT.

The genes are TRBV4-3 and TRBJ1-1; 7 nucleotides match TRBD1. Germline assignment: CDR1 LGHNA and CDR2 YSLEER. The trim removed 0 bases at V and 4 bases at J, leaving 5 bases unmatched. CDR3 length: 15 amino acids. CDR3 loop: CASSQERGPGTEAFF. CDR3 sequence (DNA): TGCGCCAGCAGCCAAGAAAGGGGGCCTGGCACTGAAGCTTTCTTT.

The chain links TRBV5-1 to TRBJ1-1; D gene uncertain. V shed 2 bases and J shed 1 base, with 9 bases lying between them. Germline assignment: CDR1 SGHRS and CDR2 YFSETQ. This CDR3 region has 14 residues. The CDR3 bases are TGCGCCAGCAGCTTTGTCAGTGAGAACACTGAAGCTTTCTTT. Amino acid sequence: CASSFVSENTEAFF. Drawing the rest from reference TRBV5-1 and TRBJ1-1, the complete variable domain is KAGVTQTPRYLIKTRGQQVTLSCSPISGHRSVSWYQQTPGQGLQFLFEYFSETQRNKGNFPGRFSGRQFSNSRSEMNVSTLELGDSALYLCASSFVSENTEAFFGQGTRLTVV.

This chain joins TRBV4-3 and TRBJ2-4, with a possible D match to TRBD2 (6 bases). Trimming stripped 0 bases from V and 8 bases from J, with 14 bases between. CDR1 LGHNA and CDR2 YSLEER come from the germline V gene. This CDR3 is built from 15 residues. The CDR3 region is CASSQDQGLTDIQYF. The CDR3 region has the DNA TGCGCCAGCAGCCAAGATCAGGGACTTACGGACATTCAGTACTTC.

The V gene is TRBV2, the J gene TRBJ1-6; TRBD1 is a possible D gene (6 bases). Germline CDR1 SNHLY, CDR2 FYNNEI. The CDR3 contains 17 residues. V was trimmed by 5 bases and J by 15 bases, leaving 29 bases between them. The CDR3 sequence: CASSSVNPDRLTELLHF. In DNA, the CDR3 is TGTGCCAGCAGTTCAGTAAATCCAGACAGGCTAACAGAACTCCTCCACTTT.

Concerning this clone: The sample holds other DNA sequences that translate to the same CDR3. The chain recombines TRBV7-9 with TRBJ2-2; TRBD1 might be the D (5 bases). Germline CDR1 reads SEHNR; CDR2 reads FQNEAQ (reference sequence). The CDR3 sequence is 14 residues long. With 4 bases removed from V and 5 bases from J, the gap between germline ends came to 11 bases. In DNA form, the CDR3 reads TGTGCCAGCAGCTCAGGGCAGAATACCGGGGAGCTGTTTTTT. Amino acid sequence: CASSSGQNTGELFF.

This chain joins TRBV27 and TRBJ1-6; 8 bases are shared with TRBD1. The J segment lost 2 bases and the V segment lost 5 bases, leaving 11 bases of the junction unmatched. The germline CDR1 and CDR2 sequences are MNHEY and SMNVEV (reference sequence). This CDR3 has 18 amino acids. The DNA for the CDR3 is TGTGCCAGCAGTCTAAAACAGGGGGTGGGCGCCTATAATTCACCCCTCCACTTT. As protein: CASSLKQGVGAYNSPLHF.